This record covers a single T cell receptor beta chain. These data come from a study of blood T cell repertoires in COVID-19. For the study at large: Sites across the United States, Italy and Spain contributed samples from acute and convalescent COVID-19. Sources were T cells, B-cell-depleted T cells, or PBMCs; the material itself was cDNA or gDNA.

In the authors' methods: Nucleated cell number was recorded as an estimate derived from reference gene primer amplification. Profiling relied on immunoSEQ multiplex PCR, and the TCRdb table lists in-frame clones only, not all of them. The DNA gave D and trimming, while V, J and clone size come from that table. The sample lists 150,000 or so clones, more than 65% seen once, with less than 4% in the top ten. The CDR3 covers 15 residues. V was shortened by 0 bases and J by 5 bases, with 13 bases between the two germline ends. Germline lookup yields CDR1 KGHSH and CDR2 LQKENI. The sequence was obtained from a woman aged 55-70 years with acute or convalescent COVID-19. V and J are TRBV18 and TRBJ1-1; D is uncertain. Input material: peripheral blood. CDR3 loop: CASSPPTVRWTEAFF. DNA for the CDR3: TGTGCCAGCTCACCACCGACGGTGAGGTGGACTGAAGCTTTCTTT.